This T cell receptor (beta chain) was identified during a study of blood T cell repertoires in COVID-19. Measured with immunoSEQ multiplex PCR; TCRdb has only the in-frame clones, and not every one. The table records roughly 160,000 clones, around 85% of them present only once. The CDR3 runs to 17 residues. The V end lost 4 bases, the J end lost 3 bases, and 22 bases lay between the germline ends. Germline V gives CDR1 SGHVS, CDR2 FQNEAQ. This chain links TRBV7-8 with TRBJ2-7; D might be TRBD2 (7 bases). The clonotype was recovered from a man older than 75 with COVID-19, enrolled during active disease. The source material was peripheral blood. The CDR3 spells CASSYRGGGSKYYEQYF. CDR3 DNA: TGTGCCAGCAGCTATAGGGGGGGAGGCAGCAAATACTACGAGCAGTACTTC.